Presented here are 6 T cell receptor beta chains from one specimen sequenced in a study of blood T cells in healthy people across ages. The second PCR ran roughly 7 to 12 cycles with a sample-barcoded 5' primer and J-beta primers. MiXCR, applied by TCRdb to the 5' RACE reads, yields one record per CDR3 protein. The sample lists around 690,000 distinct CDR3 sequences; about 54% were seen once. Sequencing was done on a sample of blood. The receptors were sampled from a man in his sixties in good health.

This clonotype was found a few times. This chain links TRBV10-3 with TRBJ2-7; 9 bases map to TRBD2. V dropped 6 bases and J dropped 0; count of bases not matched to a gene: 3. CDR1 is ENHRY, CDR2 SYGVKD, per germline. The CDR3 consists of 14 residues. The chain's CDR3 is CAIRREGSSYEQYF. The CDR3 coding sequence is TGTGCCATCAGGCGGGAGGGGAGCTCCTACGAGCAGTACTTC.

The gene calls are TRBV11-2 and TRBJ2-7; D ambiguous. The CDR3 is made up of 11 amino acids. CDR1 is SGHAT, CDR2 FQNNGV, per germline. The V end was cut by 8 bases, the J end by 3 bases, with 8 bases between. The CDR3 nucleotides read TGTGCCAGCGGCCTGGGCTACGAGCAGTACTTC. Translation gives CASGLGYEQYF. The full variable domain, completed using reference TRBV11-2 and TRBJ2-7, is EAGVAQSPRYKIIEKRQSVAFWCNPISGHATLYWYQQILGQGPKLLIQFQNNGVVDDSQLPKDRFSAERLKGVDSTLKIQPAKLEDSAVYLCASGLGYEQYFGPGTRLTVT.

The chain joins TRBV15 to TRBJ2-3, with D unclear. The CDR3 is made up of 16 amino acids. Germline-derived CDR1 and CDR2 are LNHNV and YYDKDF (reference sequence). Trimming took off 0 bases at V and 1 base at J, with 11 bases between the two ends. The CDR3 is CATSRDLGRGTDTQYF. CDR3 nucleotide sequence: TGTGCCACCAGCAGAGATCTAGGTAGGGGCACAGATACGCAGTATTTT. Full variable domain (missing parts from reference TRBV15 and TRBJ2-3): DAMVIQNPRYQVTQFGKPVTLSCSQTLNHNVMYWYQQKSSQAPKLLFHYYDKDFNNEADTPDNFQSRRPNTSFCFLDIRSPGLGDTAMYLCATSRDLGRGTDTQYFGPGTRLTVL.

The chain uses TRBV5-1 and TRBJ2-4, with TRBD1 matching over 7 bases. The CDR3 is 14 residues long. Germline values: CDR1 SGHRS, CDR2 YFSETQ. With 1 base clipped from V and 8 bases from J, the junction kept 6 bases outside the gene matches. CDR3 sequence: CASSLLGGRDIQYF. CDR3 bases: TGCGCCAGCAGCTTGTTAGGGGGCCGGGACATTCAGTACTTC.

This chain connects TRBV7-2 to TRBJ2-1; the match to TRBD2 covers 9 bases. CDR3 length equals 14 residues. The V gene end was trimmed by 4 bases and the J gene end by 13 bases; junction bases not matched to a gene: 11. Looked up from germline, CDR1 is SGHTA and CDR2 is FQGNSA. In nucleotides, the CDR3 is TGTGCCAGCAGCTGGGTAGCGGGGGACGAGACCCAGTTCTTC. Its protein product is CASSWVAGDETQFF.

The table lists this clonotype with a few counts. The rearrangement uses TRBV15 and TRBJ1-2, with TRBD1 matching over 11 bases. Trimming removed 2 bases from V and 7 bases from J; junction bases left unmatched: 6. The CDR3 runs 15 residues. Germline CDR1 LNHNV, CDR2 YYDKDF (reference sequence). Here the CDR3 DNA reads TGTGCCACCAGCAGACCTGGGGGACAGGGGGGTGGCTACACCTTC. The encoded protein is CATSRPGGQGGGYTF. The variable domain in full, with the rest retrieved from reference TRBV15 and TRBJ1-2, is DAMVIQNPRYQVTQFGKPVTLSCSQTLNHNVMYWYQQKSSQAPKLLFHYYDKDFNNEADTPDNFQSRRPNTSFCFLDIRSPGLGDTAMYLCATSRPGGQGGGYTFGSGTRLTVV.